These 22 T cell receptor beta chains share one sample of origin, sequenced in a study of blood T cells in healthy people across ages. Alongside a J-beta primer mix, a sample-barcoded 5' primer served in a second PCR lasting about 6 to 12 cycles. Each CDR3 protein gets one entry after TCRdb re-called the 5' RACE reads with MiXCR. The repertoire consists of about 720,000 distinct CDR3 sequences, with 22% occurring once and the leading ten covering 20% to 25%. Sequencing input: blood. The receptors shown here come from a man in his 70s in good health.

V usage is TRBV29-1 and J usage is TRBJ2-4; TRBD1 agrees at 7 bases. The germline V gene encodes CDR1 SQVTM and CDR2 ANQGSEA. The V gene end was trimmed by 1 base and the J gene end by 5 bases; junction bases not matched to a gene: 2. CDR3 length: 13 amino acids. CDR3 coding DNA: TGCAGCGTTGAAGGGGACAGACAAAACATTCAGTACTTC. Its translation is CSVEGDRQNIQYF.

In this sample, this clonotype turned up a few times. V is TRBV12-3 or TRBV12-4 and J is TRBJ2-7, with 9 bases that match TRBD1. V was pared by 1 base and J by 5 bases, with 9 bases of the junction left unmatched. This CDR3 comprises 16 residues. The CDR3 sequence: CASSLEGTGFPHEQYF. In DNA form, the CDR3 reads TGTGCCAGCAGTTTAGAGGGGACAGGGTTCCCCCACGAGCAGTACTTC.

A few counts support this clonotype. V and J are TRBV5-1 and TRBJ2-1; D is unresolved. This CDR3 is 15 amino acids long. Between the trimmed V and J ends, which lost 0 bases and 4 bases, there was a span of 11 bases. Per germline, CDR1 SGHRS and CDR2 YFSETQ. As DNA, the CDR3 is TGCGCCAGCAGCTTGGCCGTAGCAGCTTACAATGAGCAGTTCTTC. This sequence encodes CASSLAVAAYNEQFF.

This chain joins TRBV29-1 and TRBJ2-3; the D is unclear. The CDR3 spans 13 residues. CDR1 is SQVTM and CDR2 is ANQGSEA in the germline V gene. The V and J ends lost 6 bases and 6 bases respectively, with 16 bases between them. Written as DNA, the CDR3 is TGCAGCGTGGTCCCCCGGGCCGCCGATACGCAGTATTTT. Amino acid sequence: CSVVPRAADTQYF.

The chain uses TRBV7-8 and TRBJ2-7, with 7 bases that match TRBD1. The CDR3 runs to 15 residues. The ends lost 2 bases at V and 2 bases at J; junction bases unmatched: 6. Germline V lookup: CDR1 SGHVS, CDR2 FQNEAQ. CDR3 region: CASSLLRQGPYEQYF. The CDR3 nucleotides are TGTGCCAGCAGCTTACTCAGACAGGGCCCCTACGAGCAGTACTTC.

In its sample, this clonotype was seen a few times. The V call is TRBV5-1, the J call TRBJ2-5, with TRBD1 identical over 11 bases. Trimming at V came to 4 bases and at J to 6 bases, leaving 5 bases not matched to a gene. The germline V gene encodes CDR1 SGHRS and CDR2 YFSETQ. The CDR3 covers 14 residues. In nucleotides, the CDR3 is TGCGCCAGCAGCGGACAGGGGGCGCAGAAGACCCAGTACTTC. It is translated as CASSGQGAQKTQYF.

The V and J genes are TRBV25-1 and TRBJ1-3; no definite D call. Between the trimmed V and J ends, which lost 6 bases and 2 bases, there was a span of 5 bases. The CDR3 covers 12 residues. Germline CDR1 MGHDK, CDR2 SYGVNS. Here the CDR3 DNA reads TGTGCCAGCAGGAGGACTGGAAACACCATATATTTT. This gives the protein CASRRTGNTIYF.

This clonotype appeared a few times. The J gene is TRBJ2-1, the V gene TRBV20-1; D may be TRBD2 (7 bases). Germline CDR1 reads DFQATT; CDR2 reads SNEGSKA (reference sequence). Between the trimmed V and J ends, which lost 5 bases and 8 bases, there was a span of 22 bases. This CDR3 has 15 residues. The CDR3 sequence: CSALGRGGGPYEQFF. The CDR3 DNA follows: TGCAGTGCTCTTGGAAGAGGGGGAGGGCCGTATGAGCAGTTCTTC.

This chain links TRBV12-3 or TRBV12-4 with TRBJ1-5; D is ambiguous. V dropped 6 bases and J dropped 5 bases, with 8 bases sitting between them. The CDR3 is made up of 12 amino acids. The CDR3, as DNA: TGTGCCAGCAGGGACGGGGATCAGCCCCAGCATTTT. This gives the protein CASRDGDQPQHF.

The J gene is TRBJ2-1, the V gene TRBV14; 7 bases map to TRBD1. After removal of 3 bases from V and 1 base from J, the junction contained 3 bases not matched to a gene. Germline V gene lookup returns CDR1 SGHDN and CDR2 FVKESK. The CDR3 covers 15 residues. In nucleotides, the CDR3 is TGTGCCAGCAGCCAGAGACAGGGATCCTACAATGAGCAGTTCTTC. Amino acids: CASSQRQGSYNEQFF.

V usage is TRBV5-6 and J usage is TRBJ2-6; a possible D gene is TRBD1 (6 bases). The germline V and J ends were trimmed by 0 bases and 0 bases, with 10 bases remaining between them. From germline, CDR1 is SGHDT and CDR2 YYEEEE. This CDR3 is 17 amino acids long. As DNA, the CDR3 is TGTGCCAGCAGCTTGGGACAGGCCCGCTCTGGGGCCAACGTCCTGACTTTC. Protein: CASSLGQARSGANVLTF.

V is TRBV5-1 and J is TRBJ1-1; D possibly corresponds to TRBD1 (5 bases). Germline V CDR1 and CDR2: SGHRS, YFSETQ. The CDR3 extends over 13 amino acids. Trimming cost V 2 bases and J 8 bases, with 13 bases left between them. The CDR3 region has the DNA TGCGCCAGCAGCTTCCGGGAGGGGCCCGAAGCTTTCTTT. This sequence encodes CASSFREGPEAFF. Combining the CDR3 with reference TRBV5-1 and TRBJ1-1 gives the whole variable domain KAGVTQTPRYLIKTRGQQVTLSCSPISGHRSVSWYQQTPGQGLQFLFEYFSETQRNKGNFPGRFSGRQFSNSRSEMNVSTLELGDSALYLCASSFREGPEAFFGQGTRLTVV.

As DNA, the CDR3 is TGTGCCAGCAGCTCCTATAAGACTGAAGCTTTCTTT. Encoded protein: CASSSYKTEAFF. The chain combines TRBV7-9 with TRBJ1-1, with unresolved D. The ends were cut back, 4 bases at V and 5 bases at J, with 8 bases in the middle. Germline assignment: CDR1 SEHNR and CDR2 FQNEAQ (reference sequence). The CDR3 runs to 12 residues.

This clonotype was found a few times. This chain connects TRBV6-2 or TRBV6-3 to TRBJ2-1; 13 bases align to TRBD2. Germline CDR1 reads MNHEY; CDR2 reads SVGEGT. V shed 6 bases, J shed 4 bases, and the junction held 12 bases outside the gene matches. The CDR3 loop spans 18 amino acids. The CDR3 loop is CASRMTSGRTVPYNEQFF. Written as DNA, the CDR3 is TGTGCCAGCAGGATGACTAGCGGGAGGACCGTACCATACAATGAGCAGTTCTTC.

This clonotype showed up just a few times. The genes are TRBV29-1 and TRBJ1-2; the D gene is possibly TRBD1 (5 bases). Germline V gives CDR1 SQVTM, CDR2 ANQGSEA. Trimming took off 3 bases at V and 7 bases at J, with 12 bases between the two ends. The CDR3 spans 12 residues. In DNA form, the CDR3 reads TGCAGCGTTGATACAGGAGTAAGTGGCTACACCTTC. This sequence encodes CSVDTGVSGYTF.

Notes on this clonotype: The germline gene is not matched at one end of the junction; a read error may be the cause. The CDR3 protein is CASNSATNEKLFF. Written as DNA, the CDR3 is TGTGCCAGCAACTCAGCAACTAATGAAAAACTTTTTTTT. The V gene is TRBV12-3 or TRBV12-4, the J gene TRBJ1-4; D is unresolved. This CDR3 has 13 amino acids.

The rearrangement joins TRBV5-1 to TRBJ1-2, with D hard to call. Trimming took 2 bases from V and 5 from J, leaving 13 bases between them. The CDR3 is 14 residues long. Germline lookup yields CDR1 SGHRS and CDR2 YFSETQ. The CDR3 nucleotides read TGCGCCAGCAGCTTAAATTCCCCCGAATATGGCTACACCTTC. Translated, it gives CASSLNSPEYGYTF.

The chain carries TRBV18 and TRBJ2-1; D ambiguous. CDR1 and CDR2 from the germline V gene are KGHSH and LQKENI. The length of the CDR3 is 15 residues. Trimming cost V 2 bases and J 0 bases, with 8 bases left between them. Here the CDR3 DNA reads TGTGCCAGCTCACCAGACCATAGCTCCTACAATGAGCAGTTCTTC. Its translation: CASSPDHSSYNEQFF. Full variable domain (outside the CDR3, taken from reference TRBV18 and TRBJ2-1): NAGVMQNPRHLVRRRGQEARLRCSPMKGHSHVYWYRQLPEEGLKFMVYLQKENIIDESGMPKERFSAEFPKEGPSILRIQQVVRGDSAAYFCASSPDHSSYNEQFFGPGTRLTVL.

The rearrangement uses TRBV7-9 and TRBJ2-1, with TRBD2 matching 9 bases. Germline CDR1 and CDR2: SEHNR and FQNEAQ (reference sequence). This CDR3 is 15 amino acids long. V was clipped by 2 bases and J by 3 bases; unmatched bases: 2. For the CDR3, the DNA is TGTGCCAGCAGCTTAACTAGCGGGTACTACAATGAGCAGTTCTTC. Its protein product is CASSLTSGYYNEQFF.

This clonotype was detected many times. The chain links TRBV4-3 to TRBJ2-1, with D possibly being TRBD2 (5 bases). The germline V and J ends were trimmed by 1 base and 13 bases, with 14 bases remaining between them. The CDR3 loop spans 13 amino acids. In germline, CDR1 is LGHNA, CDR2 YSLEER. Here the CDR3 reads CASSQGLAGSQFF. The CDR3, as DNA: TGCGCCAGCAGCCAAGGGCTAGCTGGGAGCCAGTTCTTC.

CDR3 protein: CASNEGHWTDTQYF. In nucleotides, the CDR3 is TGTGCCAGCAACGAGGGGCACTGGACAGATACGCAGTATTTT. This chain joins TRBV28 and TRBJ2-3; D tentatively reads TRBD1 or TRBD2 (5 bases each). CDR3 length: 14 amino acids. Deletions cut 7 bases from V and 3 bases from J, with 14 bases between. Germline V gene sequence: CDR1 MDHEN, CDR2 SYDVKM.

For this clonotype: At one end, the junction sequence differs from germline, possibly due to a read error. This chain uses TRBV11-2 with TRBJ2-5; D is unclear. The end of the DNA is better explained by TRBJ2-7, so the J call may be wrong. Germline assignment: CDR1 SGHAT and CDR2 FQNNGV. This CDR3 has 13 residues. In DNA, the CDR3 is TGCGCCAGCAGCTTAATAACGGGCTACGAGCAGTACTTC. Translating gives CASSLITGYEQYF.